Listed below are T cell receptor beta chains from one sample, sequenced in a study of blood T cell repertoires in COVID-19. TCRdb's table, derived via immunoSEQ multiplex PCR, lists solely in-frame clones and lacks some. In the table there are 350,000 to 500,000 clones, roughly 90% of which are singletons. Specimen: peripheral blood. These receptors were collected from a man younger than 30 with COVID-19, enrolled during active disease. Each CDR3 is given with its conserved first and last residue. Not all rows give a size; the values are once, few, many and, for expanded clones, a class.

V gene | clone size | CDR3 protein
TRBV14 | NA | CASSPLGQGAPEAFF
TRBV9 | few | CASSQARDWIQETQYF
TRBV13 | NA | CASSPRGEVETQYF
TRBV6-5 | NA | CASIQLPGVNTEAFF
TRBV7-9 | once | CASSLTSFGLAGDNEQFF
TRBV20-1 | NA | CSAEHTDTQYF
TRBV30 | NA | CAWSVGLAGSTDTQYF
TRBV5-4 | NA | CASSLGGLAGYNEQFF
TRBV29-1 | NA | CSVDGQGTYEQYF
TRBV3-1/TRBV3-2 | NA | CASSLRDNEAFF
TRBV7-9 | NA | CASSREMNTEAFF
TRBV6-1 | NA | CASSDSVPNYGYTF
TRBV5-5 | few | CASTRSSFYEQYF
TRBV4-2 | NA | CASSRTGGEDQPQHF
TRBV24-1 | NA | CATSDPGASYGYTF